The 20 T cell receptor beta chains below were found in one sample sequenced in a study of cytomegalovirus exposure and HLA in healthy donors. The table came from immunoSEQ multiplex PCR; TCRdb's copy has only in-frame clones and leaves some out. Of hundreds of thousands of clones in the sample, 90% were seen once. The sample consisted of PBMCs. The receptors shown here come from a woman aged 30 to 39 in good health and CMV-seronegative.

The rearrangement links TRBV7-3 to TRBJ2-1; 7 bases line up with TRBD2. Germline CDR1 is SGHTA and CDR2 is FQGTGA. The CDR3 length is 16 residues. V shed 5 bases and J 2 bases; nucleotides not matched to a gene: 9. The CDR3 sequence: CASSPRSSGTYNEQFF. The CDR3 coding sequence is TGTGCCAGCAGCCCCAGATCTAGCGGCACCTACAATGAGCAGTTCTTC.

The rearrangement joins TRBV15 to TRBJ1-5; D is unresolved. V was shortened by 3 bases and J by 2 bases, with 5 bases between the two germline ends. The CDR3 spans 13 residues. Germline loops: CDR1 LNHNV, CDR2 YYDKDF (reference sequence). The CDR3 here is CATSRDGNQPQHF. In DNA, the CDR3 is TGTGCCACCAGCAGGGATGGCAATCAGCCCCAGCATTTT.

The chain couples TRBV7-9 to TRBJ2-7, with a tentative D call TRBD1 (6 bases). The CDR3 runs 13 residues. Deletions cut 6 bases from V and 6 bases from J, with 15 bases between. Germline CDR1 reads SEHNR; CDR2 reads FQNEAQ (reference sequence). The CDR3: CASRHTGPGEQYF. The CDR3 DNA is TGTGCCAGCAGACACACAGGGCCCGGCGAGCAGTACTTC.

The genes are TRBV2 and TRBJ1-5, with D maybe TRBD1 (6 bases). V dropped 4 bases and J dropped 5 bases, with 15 bases sitting between them. Germline loops: CDR1 SNHLY, CDR2 FYNNEI. This CDR3 is built from 15 residues. Written as DNA, the CDR3 is TGTGCCAGCAGTGGCGTAGGGGGGACCTATCAGCCCCAGCATTTT. This gives the protein CASSGVGGTYQPQHF.

The V and J genes are TRBV25-1 and TRBJ2-5; 7 bases map to TRBD1. V gave up 9 bases and J gave up 2 bases; unmatched junction bases: 3. In germline, CDR1 is MGHDK, CDR2 SYGVNS. The CDR3 spans 12 residues. CDR3 residues: CASRDSQETQYF. In nucleotides, the CDR3 is TGTGCCAGTCGGGACAGTCAAGAGACCCAGTACTTC.

The chain combines TRBV5-1 with TRBJ2-7; a possible D gene is TRBD2 (7 bases). The length of the CDR3 is 14 residues. V lost 6 bases and J lost 3, with 16 bases in between. The V gene's germline CDR1 is SGHRS and CDR2 YFSETQ. The CDR3 region is CASTFGGPIYEQYF. Written as DNA, the CDR3 is TGCGCCAGCACCTTCGGGGGGCCTATCTACGAGCAGTACTTC. The entire variable domain, with the rest obtained from reference TRBV5-1 and TRBJ2-7, is as follows: KAGVTQTPRYLIKTRGQQVTLSCSPISGHRSVSWYQQTPGQGLQFLFEYFSETQRNKGNFPGRFSGRQFSNSRSEMNVSTLELGDSALYLCASTFGGPIYEQYFGPGTRLTVT.

The rearrangement links TRBV7-3 to TRBJ2-7; 12 nucleotides align to TRBD2. Germline V gives CDR1 SGHTA, CDR2 FQGTGA. J was trimmed by 2 bases and V by 5 bases; bases with no gene match: 4. The CDR3 has 15 residues. The CDR3 DNA reads TGTGCCAGCAGCAGGACTAGCGGGGCTACCTACGAGCAGTACTTC. Its protein product is CASSRTSGATYEQYF.

Written as DNA, the CDR3 is TGTGCCAGCAGTGAAAGGCAGTCGGGCGGCTACACCTTC. Translated: CASSERQSGGYTF. The chain combines TRBV6-1 with TRBJ1-2; D remains ambiguous. The CDR3 length is 13 residues. V shed 2 bases and J shed 8 bases, with 12 bases lying between them. Looked up from germline, CDR1 is MNHNS and CDR2 is SASEGT.

The CDR3 sequence: CASSISIRNYGYTF. CDR3 sequence (DNA): TGTGCCAGTAGTATTAGTATCCGTAACTATGGCTACACCTTC. V is TRBV19 and J is TRBJ1-2; D uncertain. V was cut by 3 bases and J by 1 base, with 9 bases left in between. The CDR3 loop spans 14 amino acids. Germline CDR1 is LNHDA and CDR2 is SQIVND (reference sequence).

CDR3 sequence reads: CASSQDPGVVTGELFF. CDR3 DNA sequence: TGCGCCAGCAGCCAAGATCCGGGAGTGGTCACCGGGGAGCTGTTTTTT. V and J are TRBV4-3 and TRBJ2-2, with a possible D match to TRBD2 (6 bases). The CDR3 is made up of 16 amino acids. V was trimmed by 0 bases and J by 4 bases, leaving 12 bases between them. Per germline, CDR1 LGHNA and CDR2 YSLEER.

The rearrangement uses TRBV29-1 and TRBJ2-7, with TRBD1 matching over 10 bases. V lost 8 bases and J lost 6; bases outside the gene matches: 16. Germline V gene data show CDR1 as SQVTM and CDR2 as ANQGSEA. The CDR3 contains 15 residues. The CDR3 reads CSTTEPGQGTLEQYF. Here the CDR3 DNA reads TGCAGCACAACAGAACCGGGACAGGGGACCCTCGAGCAGTACTTC.

This chain joins TRBV29-1 and TRBJ2-1; 7 bases line up with TRBD2. Germline V gene sequence: CDR1 SQVTM, CDR2 ANQGSEA. J lost 5 bases, V lost 4 bases, and 11 bases had no gene match. The CDR3 totals 15 residues. This CDR3 reads CSVVLLAGVNNEQFF. DNA for the CDR3: TGCAGCGTTGTTCTTCTTGCGGGAGTAAACAATGAGCAGTTCTTC.

This clone was seen just once. The genes are TRBV27 and TRBJ2-5; D possibly corresponds to TRBD1 (5 bases). CDR1 is MNHEY, CDR2 SMNVEV, per germline (reference sequence). This CDR3 has 17 amino acids. V was clipped by 5 bases and J by 1 base, with 20 bases between them. CDR3 nucleotides: TGTGCCAGCAGTCCCAGGGTCGCAGTTCCTAGCCAAGAGACCCAGTACTTC. Encoded protein: CASSPRVAVPSQETQYF.

V is TRBV25-1 and J is TRBJ2-2; D unresolved. Germline CDR1 and CDR2: MGHDK and SYGVNS. The CDR3 has 13 amino acids. V was trimmed by 3 bases and J by 5 bases, leaving 7 bases between them. CDR3 nucleotide sequence: TGTGCCAGCAGTGAGTTCTCAACCGGGGAGCTGTTTTTT. Amino acid sequence: CASSEFSTGELFF.

The chain couples TRBV4-3 to TRBJ2-5, with 9 bases identical to TRBD2. The CDR3 has 15 amino acids. The V gene end was trimmed by 1 base and the J gene end by 7 bases; junction bases not matched to a gene: 7. CDR1 is LGHNA, CDR2 YSLEER, per germline. CDR3 coding DNA: TGCGCCAGCAGCCAAGGGCGGGAGGGCCTTCCGACCCAGTACTTC. Amino acid sequence: CASSQGREGLPTQYF.

The chain couples TRBV5-1 to TRBJ1-4, with 9 bases that match TRBD1. Germline assignment: CDR1 SGHRS and CDR2 YFSETQ. V lost 0 bases and J lost 3; bases outside the gene matches: 0. This CDR3 spans 15 amino acids. CDR3 region: CASSLGDRANEKLFF. In DNA form, the CDR3 reads TGCGCCAGCAGCTTGGGGGACAGGGCTAATGAAAAACTGTTTTTT. Drawing the rest from reference TRBV5-1 and TRBJ1-4, the complete variable domain is KAGVTQTPRYLIKTRGQQVTLSCSPISGHRSVSWYQQTPGQGLQFLFEYFSETQRNKGNFPGRFSGRQFSNSRSEMNVSTLELGDSALYLCASSLGDRANEKLFFGSGTQLSVL.

The gene calls are TRBV9 and TRBJ2-1; 7 nucleotides align to TRBD2. Trimming removed 2 bases from V and 6 bases from J; junction bases left unmatched: 2. The CDR3 is 13 residues long. The germline gives CDR1 SGDLS, CDR2 YYNGEE. The CDR3 sequence: CASSVRLANEQFF. As DNA, the CDR3 is TGTGCCAGCAGCGTTAGACTAGCCAATGAGCAGTTCTTC.

The chain uses TRBV4-3 and TRBJ1-1; tentative D call: TRBD1 (6 bases). The germline CDR1 and CDR2 sequences are LGHNA and YSLEER. CDR3 length: 14 residues. V lost 2 bases and J 4 bases, leaving 11 bases between the germline ends. The CDR3 DNA reads TGCGCCAGCAGCCAAAGACAGGTTGGCACTGAAGCTTTCTTT. Translated: CASSQRQVGTEAFF.

The chain recombines TRBV5-1 with TRBJ1-1; unclear D gene. CDR1 and CDR2 from the germline V gene are SGHRS and YFSETQ. The CDR3 contains 16 residues. V was shortened by 4 bases and J by 6 bases, with 22 bases between the two germline ends. CDR3 DNA: TGCGCCAGCAGCCTCTCGGGCCTAACCCATGACCCTGAAGCTTTCTTT. Translating it yields CASSLSGLTHDPEAFF.

This clone appeared a few times. The chain links TRBV7-3 to TRBJ2-7; 7 bases map to TRBD1. The CDR3 is 14 residues long. The germline V gene encodes CDR1 SGHTA and CDR2 FQGTGA. Trimming at V came to 6 bases and at J to 3 bases, leaving 8 bases not matched to a gene. CDR3 region: CASRLHRDSYEQYF. DNA for the CDR3: TGTGCCAGCAGACTGCACCGGGACAGCTACGAGCAGTACTTC.